These 12 T cell receptor beta chains originate from one sample sequenced in a study of blood T cell repertoires in COVID-19. Generated by immunoSEQ multiplex PCR, the TCRdb table keeps only in-frame clones and is missing some. This table has around 93,000 clones, roughly 88% appearing once. The specimen sequenced was peripheral blood. The receptor source for this set is a man aged 80 or over with acute or convalescent COVID-19.

The chain employs TRBV7-2 and TRBJ1-2, with a possible D match to TRBD1 (5 bases). This CDR3 is 15 amino acids long. Per the germline V gene, CDR1 is SGHTA and CDR2 is FQGNSA. The V end lost 2 bases, the J end lost 4 bases, and 14 bases lay between the germline ends. As DNA, the CDR3 is TGTGCCAGCAGCTTAAGGGGCCCAACTACCTATGGCTACACCTTC. Protein product: CASSLRGPTTYGYTF.

This clone was detected only once. The chain recombines TRBV7-2 with TRBJ2-5; TRBD2 agrees at 7 bases. J gave up 0 bases and V 3 bases, and 4 bases lay outside the gene matches. The CDR3 is 15 residues long. Germline V CDR1 and CDR2: SGHTA, FQGNSA. CDR3 protein: CASSFSGTNQETQYF. CDR3 nucleotides: TGTGCCAGCAGCTTTTCCGGGACTAACCAAGAGACCCAGTACTTC.

The chain joins TRBV18 to TRBJ2-4; 8 nucleotides agree with TRBD1. CDR1 and CDR2 (germline): KGHSH, LQKENI. J lost 7 bases, V lost 3 bases, and 2 bases had no gene match. The CDR3 has 13 residues. DNA of the CDR3: TGTGCCAGCTCACCGCAGGGGGCGAACATTCAGTACTTC. It yields the protein CASSPQGANIQYF.

CDR3 in amino acids: CASRPPSGRASQYF. The CDR3 DNA reads as TGTGCCAGCAGGCCACCCAGCGGGAGGGCCTCGCAGTACTTC. The rearrangement joins TRBV2 to TRBJ2-7; 10 nucleotides agree with TRBD2. The CDR3 has 14 amino acids. The trim removed 6 bases at V and 9 bases at J, leaving 11 bases unmatched. Germline-derived CDR1 and CDR2 are SNHLY and FYNNEI.

The chain has TRBV13 and TRBJ2-7; 7 positions agree with TRBD1. Germline V gene data show CDR1 as PRHDT and CDR2 as FYEKMQ (reference sequence). This CDR3 has 16 amino acids. V lost 1 base and J lost 6; bases outside the gene matches: 12. The CDR3 DNA reads as TGTGCCAGCAGCTTAGAGGGGACAGACTACCTAAGCGAGCAGTACTTC. It yields the protein CASSLEGTDYLSEQYF.

This rearrangement joins TRBV19 to TRBJ1-1; 7 bases map to TRBD1. The CDR3 runs 15 residues. CDR1 is LNHDA, CDR2 SQIVND, per germline (reference sequence). The V gene end was trimmed by 6 bases and the J gene end by 1 base; junction bases not matched to a gene: 8. The CDR3 sequence: CASRTEGATNTEAFF. CDR3 DNA: TGTGCCAGTAGAACCGAGGGGGCCACGAACACTGAAGCTTTCTTT.

This clone was seen only once. This chain links TRBV7-6 with TRBJ2-7; 11 bases fit TRBD1. The CDR3 contains 15 residues. The germline V gene has CDR1 SGHVS and CDR2 FNYEAQ. Trimming removed 5 bases from V and 4 bases from J; junction bases left unmatched: 7. CDR3 in amino acids: CASSPGTGGSYEQYF. In DNA form, the CDR3 reads TGTGCCAGCAGCCCAGGGACAGGGGGATCGTACGAGCAGTACTTC.

The chain is built from TRBV5-1 and TRBJ2-7; possibly TRBD1 for D (6 bases). Trimming removed 1 base from V and 4 bases from J, with 12 bases in between. The CDR3 extends over 14 amino acids. CDR1 is SGHRS, CDR2 YFSETQ, per germline. CDR3 protein: CASSLKGGPYEQYF. CDR3 in DNA: TGCGCCAGCAGCTTGAAAGGGGGTCCGTACGAGCAGTACTTC.

The chain combines TRBV5-1 with TRBJ2-7; 10 bases fit TRBD2. Germline V gene sequence: CDR1 SGHRS, CDR2 YFSETQ. Trimming cost V 1 base and J 2 bases; bases outside gene matches: 3. The CDR3 loop spans 15 amino acids. CDR3 protein: CASSLKAGGPYEQYF. The DNA of the CDR3 is TGCGCCAGCAGCTTGAAAGCGGGAGGGCCCTACGAGCAGTACTTC.

The chain recombines TRBV7-2 with TRBJ2-7, with 9 positions matching TRBD2. CDR1 and CDR2 (germline): SGHTA, FQGNSA. J was trimmed by 2 bases and V by 3 bases; bases with no gene match: 2. This CDR3 spans 14 amino acids. As DNA, the CDR3 is TGTGCCAGCAGCTTTAGCGGGGGTACCTACGAGCAGTACTTC. Its protein product is CASSFSGGTYEQYF.

This chain connects TRBV6-5 to TRBJ2-7; 8 nucleotides align to TRBD2. There are 15 residues in the CDR3. CDR1 and CDR2 from the germline V gene are MNHEY and SVGAGI. J lost 0 bases, V lost 6 bases, and 7 bases had no gene match. CDR3 region: CASSAMREASYEQYF. CDR3 coding DNA: TGTGCCAGCAGCGCCATGCGGGAGGCCTCCTACGAGCAGTACTTC.

This sequence joins TRBV18 and TRBJ2-7, with a tentative D call TRBD1 (7 bases). V lost 5 bases to trimming and J lost 9 bases, with 23 bases between them. This CDR3 spans 15 amino acids. The germline gives CDR1 KGHSH, CDR2 LQKENI. CDR3 nucleotide sequence: TGTGCCAGCTCAGGAGGGGGCTCCACTGTGGCGTGGCAGTACTTC. Translation gives CASSGGGSTVAWQYF.